This T cell receptor beta chain was captured in a study of blood T cell repertoires in COVID-19. Study in general: From the United States, Italy and Spain came samples of acute and convalescent COVID-19. T cells, B-cell-depleted T cells, or PBMCs supplied cDNA or gDNA.

CDR1 is SNHLY and CDR2 is FYNNEI in the germline V gene. V was shortened by 11 bases and J by 2 bases, with 10 bases between the two germline ends. CDR3 length: 11 residues. The protocol was immunoSEQ multiplex PCR, while the TCRdb copy is restricted to in-frame clones and leaves out a portion. The repertoire consists of tens of thousands of clones, with roughly 91% occurring once and the leading ten covering roughly 12%. Sequenced sample: peripheral blood. This clonotype originated in a human donor in a cohort sampled during active COVID-19. The donor label of this sample is uncertain. The V call is TRBV2, the J call TRBJ2-7; D perhaps matches TRBD1 (6 bases). The CDR3 here is CAGTNAYEQYF. For the CDR3, the DNA is TGTGCCGGGACAAATGCCTACGAGCAGTACTTC. The full variable domain, its missing parts supplied by reference TRBV2 and TRBJ2-7, is EPEVTQTPSHQVTQMGQEVILRCVPISNHLYFYWYRQILGQKVEFLVSFYNNEISEKSEIFDDQFSVERPDGSNFTLKIRSTKLEDSAMYFCAGTNAYEQYFGPGTRLTVT.